A selection of T cell receptor beta chains follows, all from one sample in a study of blood T cell repertoires in COVID-19. Profiling relied on immunoSEQ multiplex PCR, and the TCRdb table lists in-frame clones only, not all of them. This table holds about 310,000 clones, just under 90% found once. The sequenced sample was PBMCs or T cells enriched from blood (not recorded which). The origin of the receptors is a woman aged 25 to 39 who had recovered from COVID-19. The CDR3 runs from the conserved cysteine through the conserved F or W. Each record gives: D gene, clone size, V gene, J gene, CDR3 protein, CDR3 DNA. D genes are given only for firm matches. Size is omitted from some rows. Given values are once, few, many or a class for expanded clones.

.	.	TRBV11-1	TRBJ2-5	CASDRLGEGTQYF	TGTGCCAGCGATAGACTTGGAGAGGGGACCCAGTACTTC
TRBD1	.	TRBV6-1	TRBJ1-2	CASSENVDRVYGGYTF	TGTGCCAGCAGTGAAAATGTTGACAGGGTCTATGGAGGGTACACCTTC
.	.	TRBV15	TRBJ1-2	CATSNFGSIRPTWGHPHGYTF	TGTGCCACCAGCAACTTCGGATCAATAAGGCCAACCTGGGGGCATCCTCATGGCTACACCTTC
TRBD2	.	TRBV27	TRBJ2-1	CASMWLADNNEQFF	TGTGCCAGCATGTGGCTAGCGGACAACAATGAGCAGTTCTTC
.	.	TRBV6-5	TRBJ2-1	CASKLRGVNNEQFF	TGTGCCAGTAAGTTACGAGGAGTGAACAATGAGCAGTTCTTC
TRBD1	.	TRBV10-3	TRBJ2-1	CAISVRDRGPNEQFF	TGTGCCATCAGTGTTCGAGACAGGGGGCCCAATGAGCAGTTCTTC
.	once	TRBV30	TRBJ1-1	CAWSWGGLGEAFF	TGTGCCTGGAGTTGGGGGGGACTCGGGGAAGCTTTCTTT
.	.	TRBV9	TRBJ2-3	CASSVWAGRTDTQYF	TGTGCCAGCAGCGTATGGGCAGGGCGTACAGATACGCAGTATTTT
TRBD2	.	TRBV2	TRBJ2-1	CASRLAGLNEQFF	TGTGCCAGCAGACTAGCGGGCCTCAATGAGCAGTTCTTC
.	.	TRBV7-3	TRBJ2-2	CASSLGRVPLTNTGELFF	TGTGCCAGCAGCCTCGGGCGGGTCCCACTAACGAACACCGGGGAGCTGTTTTTT
TRBD1	.	TRBV24-1	TRBJ2-5	CATSDLGQQETQYF	TGTGCCACCAGTGACCTGGGACAGCAAGAGACCCAGTACTTC
TRBD1	.	TRBV28	TRBJ1-5	CASNKPDRVNQPQHF	TGTGCCAGCAACAAGCCCGACAGGGTTAATCAGCCCCAGCATTTT
.	.	TRBV28	TRBJ1-5	CASSLTSAGGGNQPQHF	TGTGCCAGCAGTTTAACCTCCGCGGGGGGCGGCAATCAGCCCCAGCATTTT
TRBD1	.	TRBV28	TRBJ1-2	CASSSGTGDRGYTF	TGTGCCAGCAGTTCCGGGACAGGGGATCGTGGCTACACCTTC
.	.	TRBV19	TRBJ1-1	CASSIDYGTEAFF	TGTGCCAGTAGTATCGACTATGGGACTGAAGCTTTCTTT
TRBD1	.	TRBV28	TRBJ2-2	CASRHGQGHTGELFF	TGTGCCAGCAGGCACGGACAGGGTCACACCGGGGAGCTGTTTTTT
.	once	TRBV5-1	TRBJ1-1	CASSSESTEAFF	TGCGCCAGCAGCAGCGAGTCCACTGAAGCTTTCTTT
.	.	TRBV20-1	TRBJ2-5	CSASWVPRGETQYF	TGCAGTGCTAGTTGGGTCCCCAGGGGAGAGACCCAGTACTTC
.	.	TRBV15	TRBJ2-3	CATSRAGSSDMTDTQYF	TGTGCCACCAGCAGAGCCGGGTCTAGCGATATGACAGATACGCAGTATTTT
TRBD1	.	TRBV3-1/TRBV3-2	TRBJ2-3	CASSQRTGADTQYF	TGTGCCAGCAGCCAAAGGACAGGGGCCGATACGCAGTATTTT
.	.	TRBV7-2	TRBJ1-6	CASKQGHISPLHF	TGTGCCAGCAAACAGGGTCATATTTCACCCCTCCACTTT
TRBD2	.	TRBV15	TRBJ2-3	CATSTRLAGVRDTQYF	TGTGCCACCAGCACACGACTAGCGGGAGTCAGAGATACGCAGTATTTT
TRBD1	.	TRBV28	TRBJ1-2	CASSLTGGLGYTF	TGTGCCAGCAGTTTGACAGGGGGGCTTGGCTACACCTTC
TRBD1	.	TRBV18	TRBJ1-2	CASSPPDRAYGYTF	TGTGCCAGCTCACCCCCTGACAGGGCCTATGGCTACACCTTC
TRBD1	few	TRBV18	TRBJ2-7	CASSSRQGAQEQYF	TGTGCCAGCTCATCCCGACAGGGGGCTCAAGAGCAGTACTTC
.	few	TRBV27	TRBJ1-1	CASRRRDWVTEAFF	TGTGCCAGCAGAAGGCGGGATTGGGTCACTGAAGCTTTCTTT
.	.	TRBV21-1	TRBJ1-1	CASSKGRERTWNTEAFF	TGTGCCAGCAGCAAAGGCAGGGAACGTACATGGAACACTGAAGCTTTCTTT
.	.	TRBV28	TRBJ1-1	CASHIRQSLGTEAFF	TGTGCCAGCCATATCCGACAGTCCCTAGGGACTGAAGCTTTCTTT
.	.	TRBV23-1	TRBJ1-2	CASSQCEWETPDREDGYTF	TGCGCCAGCAGTCAATGTGAATGGGAGACCCCTGATCGTGAGGATGGCTACACCTTC
TRBD2	.	TRBV11-3	TRBJ2-1	CASSLQGGGPRQYNEQFF	TGTGCCAGCAGCTTACAAGGCGGGGGGCCCCGGCAATACAATGAGCAGTTCTTC
TRBD2	.	TRBV9	TRBJ2-1	CASSLLAGGPNEQFF	TGTGCCAGCAGCCTACTAGCGGGCGGACCTAATGAGCAGTTCTTC
TRBD2	.	TRBV5-1	TRBJ2-1	CASSLWLGTSTTSEQFF	TGCGCCAGCAGCTTGTGGTTAGGGACTAGCACCACTAGTGAGCAGTTCTTC
.	.	TRBV7-2	TRBJ1-2	CASSPGRGVVYGYTF	TGTGCCAGCAGCCCCGGACGGGGGGTAGTCTATGGCTACACCTTC
TRBD1	.	TRBV5-6	TRBJ1-1	CASRTGINTEAFF	TGTGCCAGCAGGACAGGGATTAACACTGAAGCTTTCTTT
.	.	TRBV5-4	TRBJ2-5	CASSWTGGETQYF	TGTGCCAGCAGCTGGACTGGAGGAGAGACCCAGTACTTC
.	.	TRBV7-9	TRBJ2-5	CASSPPRGETQYF	TGTGCCAGCAGCCCCCCCAGGGGTGAGACCCAGTACTTC
.	.	TRBV4-1	TRBJ2-7	CASSPAGSLSYEQYF	TGCGCCAGCAGCCCCGCGGGGTCCCTGTCCTACGAGCAGTACTTC
.	.	TRBV7-8	TRBJ1-6	CASSQHSRSPLHF	TGTGCCAGCAGCCAACACAGTCGCTCACCCCTCCACTTT
.	.	TRBV4-1	TRBJ1-5	CASSHGPAGYSNQPQHF	TGCGCCAGCAGCCACGGCCCGGCAGGCTATAGCAATCAGCCCCAGCATTTT
TRBD1	.	TRBV9	TRBJ1-1	CASSVTGGRTEAFF	TGTGCCAGCAGCGTGACAGGGGGCAGGACTGAAGCTTTCTTT
TRBD2	.	TRBV29-1	TRBJ2-1	CSVEDRLAGGHSYNEQFF	TGCAGCGTTGAAGATCGACTAGCGGGGGGGCACTCCTACAATGAGCAGTTCTTC
TRBD1	.	TRBV29-1	TRBJ2-5	CSVGQDQETQYF	TGCAGCGTGGGACAGGACCAAGAGACCCAGTACTTC
.	.	TRBV5-1	TRBJ2-1	CASSSNRQAESSYNEQFF	TGCGCCAGCAGCTCTAACCGACAGGCCGAGAGCTCCTACAATGAGCAGTTCTTC